One and the same sample provided the 12 T cell receptor beta chains below, sequenced in a study of T cells after yellow fever vaccination. TCRdb recomputed calls from the 5' RACE reads with MiXCR, one row per CDR3 protein. This sample has about 230,000 distinct CDR3 sequences, with around 6.7% found just once. The sample here was CD4+ T cells sorted from PBMCs, taken on the day of the yellow fever booster vaccination. The receptors here all came from a man aged 30 to 39 who received the YFV17D yellow fever vaccine.

This clonotype appeared many times. The chain employs TRBV27 and TRBJ2-1; TRBD1 agrees at 7 bases. From germline, CDR1 is MNHEY and CDR2 SMNVEV (reference sequence). This CDR3 has 14 amino acids. Trimming at V came to 11 bases and at J to 6 bases, leaving 13 bases not matched to a gene. The CDR3 sequence is CAGPPGTARNEQFF. The CDR3 nucleotides read TGTGCCGGCCCCCCCGGGACAGCGCGCAATGAGCAGTTCTTC.

This clonotype was seen more than once but under ten times. The chain links TRBV18 to TRBJ2-3; 9 bases agree with TRBD2. The J segment lost 1 base and the V segment lost 2 bases, leaving 7 bases of the junction unmatched. The CDR3 has 17 amino acids. Germline lookup yields CDR1 KGHSH and CDR2 LQKENI. The CDR3 DNA sequence: TGTGCCAGCTCACCATCTGTAGCGGGGGATCGCACAGATACGCAGTATTTT. Translated: CASSPSVAGDRTDTQYF.

The chain joins TRBV10-3 to TRBJ2-5, with D possibly TRBD2 on 5 matching bases. The CDR3 loop spans 12 amino acids. With 7 bases removed from V and 5 bases from J, the gap between germline ends came to 11 bases. Germline CDR1 reads ENHRY; CDR2 reads SYGVKD. CDR3 loop: CAIKGSGETQYF. The CDR3 nucleotides read TGTGCCATCAAAGGGAGTGGGGAGACCCAGTACTTC.

The table lists this clonotype with many counts. The V and J genes are TRBV6-2 or TRBV6-3 and TRBJ2-1; 11 bases are shared with TRBD1. This CDR3 has 17 residues. CDR1 and CDR2 from the germline V gene are MNHEY and SVGEGT. J was trimmed by 6 bases and V by 6 bases; bases with no gene match: 13. CDR3 nucleotides: TGTGCCAGCAGAAGGACAGGGGGCCGGTCTTGGTTCAATGAGCAGTTCTTC. Translation: CASRRTGGRSWFNEQFF.

This sequence joins TRBV12-3 or TRBV12-4 and TRBJ2-7, with 7 bases that match TRBD1. V lost 7 bases, J lost 3 bases, and 21 bases stayed unmatched. The CDR3 is 18 residues long. CDR3 in amino acids: CASTNRIQLRDSHYEQYF. DNA of the CDR3: TGTGCCAGCACCAACCGTATCCAACTCCGGGACAGCCACTACGAGCAGTACTTC.

This clonotype showed up just a few times. The J gene is TRBJ2-2, the V gene TRBV20-1; either TRBD1 or TRBD2 may fit D (5 bases each). Germline CDR1 reads DFQATT; CDR2 reads SNEGSKA (reference sequence). Trimming shortened V by 1 base and J by 5 bases, and 23 bases separated the two germline ends. This CDR3 has 18 residues. The CDR3 loop is CSARAGAGITRATGELFF. CDR3 DNA sequence: TGCAGTGCTAGAGCAGGCGCAGGGATCACGAGGGCAACCGGGGAGCTGTTTTTT.

This clonotype was counted at least ten times. The junction does not match germline at one end; this may be a read error. This chain links TRBV7-7 with TRBJ2-2; D unresolved. There are 14 residues in the CDR3. Germline CDR1 is SSHAT and CDR2 is FNYEAQ (reference sequence). The CDR3 region is CASSSGPKAGELFF. CDR3 in DNA: TGTGCTAGCAGCTCCGGGCCTAAAGCCGGGGAGCTGTTTTTT. Full variable domain (missing parts from reference TRBV7-7 and TRBJ2-2): GAGVSQSPRYKVTKRGQDVTLRCDPISSHATLYWYQQALGQGPEFLTYFNYEAQPDKSGLPSDRFSAERPEGSISTLTIQRTEQRDSAMYRCASSSGPKAGELFFGEGSRLTVL.

This clonotype was observed a handful of times. Mismatch with germline at one junction end may stem from a read error. DNA of the CDR3: TGTGCCGCCAGTGATTCAAAAGTCCGGGACAGGGTTGTTTTGAACACCGGGGAGCTGTTTTTT. It is translated as CAASDSKVRDRVVLNTGELFF. This chain connects TRBV24-1 to TRBJ2-2, with TRBD1 matching over 9 bases. The CDR3 contains 21 residues. Per the germline V gene, CDR1 is KGHDR and CDR2 is SFDVKD.

This clonotype was observed many times. The rearrangement links TRBV9 to TRBJ2-3; D gene ambiguous. The V gene's germline CDR1 is SGDLS and CDR2 YYNGEE. With 2 bases removed from V and 0 bases from J, the gap between germline ends came to 10 bases. The CDR3 loop spans 15 amino acids. The CDR3 DNA is TGTGCCAGCAGCGTGCGACCCATCAGCACAGATACGCAGTATTTT. It translates to CASSVRPISTDTQYF.

The chain links TRBV11-2 to TRBJ2-5; possible D gene TRBD2, 6 bases. The germline CDR1 and CDR2 sequences are SGHAT and FQNNGV. The V end was cut by 5 bases, the J end by 7 bases, with 14 bases between. This CDR3 has 13 amino acids. The CDR3 sequence: CASSPGEARTQYF. The CDR3, as DNA: TGTGCCAGCAGCCCCGGGGAGGCTAGGACCCAGTACTTC.

This chain joins TRBV5-4 and TRBJ2-3; a possible D gene is TRBD1 (5 bases). Looked up from germline, CDR1 is SGHNT and CDR2 is YYREEE (reference sequence). The V and J ends lost 4 bases and 8 bases respectively, with 14 bases between them. This CDR3 is 13 amino acids long. CDR3 loop: CASSPNQGSTQYF. In nucleotides, the CDR3 is TGTGCCAGCAGCCCGAACCAGGGTAGTACGCAGTATTTT.

The table lists this clonotype with a few counts. The chain links TRBV5-1 to TRBJ2-2, with D maybe TRBD2 (6 bases). The CDR3 totals 16 residues. V was shortened by 1 base and J by 5 bases, with 15 bases between the two germline ends. Germline-derived CDR1 and CDR2 are SGHRS and YFSETQ. The CDR3 loop is CASSLFSGEVTGELFF. CDR3 in DNA: TGCGCCAGCAGCTTGTTTTCCGGGGAGGTTACCGGGGAGCTGTTTTTT.